This T cell receptor beta chain was obtained from a study of blood T cell repertoires in COVID-19. The authors' processing: It was from reference gene primer amplification that nucleated cell counts were estimated. The protocol was immunoSEQ multiplex PCR, while the TCRdb copy is restricted to in-frame clones and leaves out a portion. V and J calls and clone size come straight from that table; D and trimming were deduced from the DNA. The data contain under 250,000 clones, 65% to 85% of them singletons. From germline, CDR1 is MNHEY and CDR2 SVGAGI. V lost 6 bases to trimming and J lost 4 bases; unmatched junction nucleotides: 8. The CDR3 spans 15 residues. This study enrolled people aged about 18 to 90 from approximately 25 US geographic areas. Donors of Cohort 3 who recovered were those that had two negative PCRs, clearance, or symptom resolution.

The specimen sequenced was PBMCs or T cells enriched from blood (not recorded which). The source is an older woman who had recovered from COVID-19. J is TRBJ1-2 and V is TRBV6-5; 10 bases agree with TRBD1. As DNA, the CDR3 is TGTGCCAGCAGCCGCTACGGACAGGGGGTCTATGGCTACACCTTC. Translation gives CASSRYGQGVYGYTF.